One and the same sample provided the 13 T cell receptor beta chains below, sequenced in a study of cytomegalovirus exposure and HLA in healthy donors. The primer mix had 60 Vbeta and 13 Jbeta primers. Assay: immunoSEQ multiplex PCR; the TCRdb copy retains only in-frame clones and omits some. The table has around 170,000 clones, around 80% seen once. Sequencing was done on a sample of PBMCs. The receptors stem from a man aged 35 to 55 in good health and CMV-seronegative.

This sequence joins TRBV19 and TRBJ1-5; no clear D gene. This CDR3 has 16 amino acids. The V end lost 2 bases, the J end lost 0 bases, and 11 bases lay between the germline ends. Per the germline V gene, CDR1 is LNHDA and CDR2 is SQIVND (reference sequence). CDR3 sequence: CASSITPRNSNQPQHF. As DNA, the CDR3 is TGTGCCAGTAGTATAACCCCGAGAAATAGCAATCAGCCCCAGCATTTT.

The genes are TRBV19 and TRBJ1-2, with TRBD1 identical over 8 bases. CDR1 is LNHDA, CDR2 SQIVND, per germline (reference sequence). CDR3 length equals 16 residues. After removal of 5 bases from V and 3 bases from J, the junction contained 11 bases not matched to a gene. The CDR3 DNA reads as TGTGCCAGTAGTCCGGACCTCCAGGGGGCGTACTATGGCTACACCTTC. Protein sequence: CASSPDLQGAYYGYTF.

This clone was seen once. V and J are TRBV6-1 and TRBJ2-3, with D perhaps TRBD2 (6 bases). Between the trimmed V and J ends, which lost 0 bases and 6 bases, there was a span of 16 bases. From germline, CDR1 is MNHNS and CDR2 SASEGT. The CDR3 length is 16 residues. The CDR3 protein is CASSEALLANKDTQYF. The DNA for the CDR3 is TGTGCCAGCAGTGAAGCGTTACTAGCTAATAAGGATACGCAGTATTTT.

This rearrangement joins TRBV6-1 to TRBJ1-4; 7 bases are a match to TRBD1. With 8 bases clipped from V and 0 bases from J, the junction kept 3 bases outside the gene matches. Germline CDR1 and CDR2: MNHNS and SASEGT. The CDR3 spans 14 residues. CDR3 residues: CASGGQTTNEKLFF. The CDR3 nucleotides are TGTGCCAGCGGGGGACAGACAACTAATGAAAAACTGTTTTTT.

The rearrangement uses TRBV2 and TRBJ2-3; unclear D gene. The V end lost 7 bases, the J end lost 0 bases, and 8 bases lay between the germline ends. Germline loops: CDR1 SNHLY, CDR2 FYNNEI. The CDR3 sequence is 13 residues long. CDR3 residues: CASTGSSTDTQYF. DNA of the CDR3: TGTGCCAGCACCGGTTCTAGCACAGATACGCAGTATTTT.

The CDR3 coding sequence is TGCGCCAGCAGCCAAGATAGGTGGGGGGGAAGTAAGACTTTCTTT. Its translation: CASSQDRWGGSKTFF. The rearrangement joins TRBV4-3 to TRBJ1-1; D is possibly TRBD1 (5 bases). The CDR3 is 15 amino acids. Germline V gene data show CDR1 as LGHNA and CDR2 as YSLEER. Trimming stripped 0 bases from V and 12 bases from J, with 20 bases between.

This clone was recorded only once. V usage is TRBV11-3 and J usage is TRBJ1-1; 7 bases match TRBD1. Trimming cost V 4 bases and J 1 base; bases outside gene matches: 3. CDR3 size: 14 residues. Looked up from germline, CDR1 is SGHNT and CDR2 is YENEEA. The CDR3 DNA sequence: TGTGCCAGCAGCTCACAGGGGTGGAACACTGAAGCTTTCTTT. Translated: CASSSQGWNTEAFF.

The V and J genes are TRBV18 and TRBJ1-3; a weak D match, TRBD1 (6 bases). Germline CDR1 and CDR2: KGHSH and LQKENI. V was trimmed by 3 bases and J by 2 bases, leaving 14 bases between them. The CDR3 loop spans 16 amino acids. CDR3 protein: CASSPPGQITGNTIYF. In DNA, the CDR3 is TGTGCCAGCTCACCCCCCGGACAGATCACTGGAAACACCATATATTTT.

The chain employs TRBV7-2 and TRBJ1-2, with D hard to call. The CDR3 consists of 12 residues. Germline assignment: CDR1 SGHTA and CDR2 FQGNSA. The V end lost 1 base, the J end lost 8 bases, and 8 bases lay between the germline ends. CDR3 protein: CASSLDTIGYTF. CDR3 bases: TGTGCCAGCAGCTTAGACACTATAGGCTACACCTTC.

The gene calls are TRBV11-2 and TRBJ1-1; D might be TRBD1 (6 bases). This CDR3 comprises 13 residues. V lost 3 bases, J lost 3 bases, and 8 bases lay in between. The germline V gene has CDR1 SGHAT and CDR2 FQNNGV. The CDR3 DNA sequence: TGTGCCAGCAGCTTGCGGGGGCACACTGAAGCTTTCTTT. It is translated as CASSLRGHTEAFF.

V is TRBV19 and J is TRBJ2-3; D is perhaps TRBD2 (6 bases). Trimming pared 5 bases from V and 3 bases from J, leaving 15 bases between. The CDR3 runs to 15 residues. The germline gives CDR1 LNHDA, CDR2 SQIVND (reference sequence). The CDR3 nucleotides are TGTGCCAGTAGTGGGGGGAATTTATGGACAGATACGCAGTATTTT. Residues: CASSGGNLWTDTQYF.

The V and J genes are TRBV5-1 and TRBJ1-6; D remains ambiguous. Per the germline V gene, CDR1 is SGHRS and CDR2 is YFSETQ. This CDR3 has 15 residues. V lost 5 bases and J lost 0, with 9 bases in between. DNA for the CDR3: TGCGCCAGCAGTCTTGGGAGCTCCTATAATTCACCCCTCCACTTT. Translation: CASSLGSSYNSPLHF.

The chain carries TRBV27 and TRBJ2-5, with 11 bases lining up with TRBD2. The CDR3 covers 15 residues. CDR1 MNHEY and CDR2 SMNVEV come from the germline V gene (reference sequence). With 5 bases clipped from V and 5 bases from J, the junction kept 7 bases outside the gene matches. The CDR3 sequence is CASSDLAGGKETQYF. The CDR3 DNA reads TGTGCCAGCAGTGACTTAGCGGGGGGGAAGGAGACCCAGTACTTC.